Reported below is one T cell receptor beta chain. This sample is part of a study of OX40 agonist ivuxolimab in advanced cancers. For the study at large: From about 23 to 85 years was the age range, with a mean of approximately 63 years, and approximately 80% were male.

Trimming took 2 bases from V and 1 from J, leaving 11 bases between them. The CDR3 has 15 residues. The germline V gene encodes CDR1 KGHSH and CDR2 LQKENI. Sequencing used immunoSEQ multiplex PCR; TCRdb keeps in-frame clones, though not all of them. The sample lists about 86,000 clones, around 85% occurring once. The material was CD4+ or CD8+ T cells sorted from blood, obtained in a trial of the OX40 agonist ivuxolimab. The TCR comes from an adult with an advanced solid tumor such as melanoma, head and neck, liver or kidney cancer. This chain links TRBV18 with TRBJ1-1; D unresolved. The CDR3 nucleotides read TGTGCCAGCTCACCAGAGGAGGCAGGGAACACTGAAGCTTTCTTT. Its protein is CASSPEEAGNTEAFF.